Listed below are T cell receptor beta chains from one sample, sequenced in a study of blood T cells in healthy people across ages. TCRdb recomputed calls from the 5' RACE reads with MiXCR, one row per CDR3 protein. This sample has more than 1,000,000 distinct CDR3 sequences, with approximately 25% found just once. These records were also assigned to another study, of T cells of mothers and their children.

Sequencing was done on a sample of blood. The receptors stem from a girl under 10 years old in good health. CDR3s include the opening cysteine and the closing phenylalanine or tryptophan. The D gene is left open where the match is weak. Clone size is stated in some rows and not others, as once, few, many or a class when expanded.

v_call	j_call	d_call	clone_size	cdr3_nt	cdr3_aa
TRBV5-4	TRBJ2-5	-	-	TGTGCCAGCAGCTCCCCCCAGGGTGAGACCCAGTACTTC	CASSSPQGETQYF
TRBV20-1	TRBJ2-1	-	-	TGCAGTGCTAGTTCGAGGCGGTTCTACAATGAGCAGTTCTTC	CSASSRRFYNEQFF
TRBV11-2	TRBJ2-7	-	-	TGTGCCAGCAGTACCGGGACGGAGTTCTACGAGCAGTACTTC	CASSTGTEFYEQYF
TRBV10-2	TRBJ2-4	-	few	TGCGCCAGCGCCCAGCCCAAAAACATTCAGTACTTC	CASAQPKNIQYF
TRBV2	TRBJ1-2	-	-	TGTGCCAGCAGGGAGGAGCAGTGGGATGGCTACACCTTC	CASREEQWDGYTF
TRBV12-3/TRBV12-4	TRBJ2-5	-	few	TGTGCCAGCAGTGACCTGTCGGAGACCCAGTACTTC	CASSDLSETQYF
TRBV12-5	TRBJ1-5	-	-	TGTGCTAGTGGACCTCCGGGACCCAGTAATAGCAATCAGCCCCAGCATTTT	CASGPPGPSNSNQPQHF
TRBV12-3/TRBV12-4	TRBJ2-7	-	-	TGTGCCAGCAGTTTAGTACAGAAGGGCGAGCAGTACTTC	CASSLVQKGEQYF
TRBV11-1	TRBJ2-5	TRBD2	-	TGTGCCAGCAGCTCCGGACCCGGGACTAAGGAGACCCAGTACTTC	CASSSGPGTKETQYF
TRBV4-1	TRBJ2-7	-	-	TGCGCCAGCAGCCAAGCAATCAAGCTAGGACGAAACTACGAGCAGTACTTC	CASSQAIKLGRNYEQYF
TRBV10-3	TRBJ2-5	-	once	TGTGCCATCAGTGAGGAGTTCGGGGAAGAGACCCAGTACTTC	CAISEEFGEETQYF
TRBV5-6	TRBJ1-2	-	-	TGTGCCAGCAGCTTGTGGAGCTATGGCTACACCTTC	CASSLWSYGYTF
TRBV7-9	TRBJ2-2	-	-	TGTGCCAGCAGCCCCAGGATGGGGGAGCTGTTTTTT	CASSPRMGELFF
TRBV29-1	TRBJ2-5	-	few	TGCAGCGTTGAATACTCGAATGCGGGGCCTAGCGCCAGTCCCCGGGAGACCCAGTACTTC	CSVEYSNAGPSASPRETQYF
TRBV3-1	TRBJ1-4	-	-	TGTGCCAGCAGCCTCCGGGGGAGTCGTACTAATGAAAAACTGTTTTTT	CASSLRGSRTNEKLFF
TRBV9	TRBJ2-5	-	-	TGTGCCAGCAGCGCGGGGATAGCCCCTCGGGAGACCCAGTACTTC	CASSAGIAPRETQYF
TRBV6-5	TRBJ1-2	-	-	TGTGCCAGCAGGCAGGAATATGGCTACACCTTC	CASRQEYGYTF
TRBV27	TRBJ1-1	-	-	TGTGCCAGCAGTTTCGATGTGGGAGCCACTGAAGCTTTCTTT	CASSFDVGATEAFF
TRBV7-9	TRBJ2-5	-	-	TGTGCCAGCAGCTTAGAGACCCGACTGACCAAAGAGACCCAGTACTTC	CASSLETRLTKETQYF
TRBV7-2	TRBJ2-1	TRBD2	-	TGTGCCAGCAGCTTACCGGGGCTAGCGGGGAATGAGCAGTTCTTC	CASSLPGLAGNEQFF
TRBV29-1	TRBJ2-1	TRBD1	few	TGCAGCGTTGAAGATTGGACAGGATACAATGAGCAGTTCTTC	CSVEDWTGYNEQFF
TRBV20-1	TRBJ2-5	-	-	TGCAGTGCTAGGTCTAGCGATTTGCAAGAGACCCAGTACTTC	CSARSSDLQETQYF
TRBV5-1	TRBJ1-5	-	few	TGCGCCAGCAGCTTACGTACAGGATCCCCCCAGCATTTT	CASSLRTGSPQHF
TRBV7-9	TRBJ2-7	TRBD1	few	TGTGCCAGCAGCTCGGACAGGGGGATCTACGAGCAGTACTTC	CASSSDRGIYEQYF
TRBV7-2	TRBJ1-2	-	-	TGTGCCTCTATTTGGTTGGCACAGGAGAGGTACGATGGCTACACCTTC	CASIWLAQERYDGYTF
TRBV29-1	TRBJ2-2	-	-	TGCAGCGCTCGGGTGGGGACCGGGGAGCTGTTTTTT	CSARVGTGELFF
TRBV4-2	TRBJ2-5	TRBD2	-	TGTGCCAGCAGCCAGATCCGACTAGCGGGGACGCCATTGGGTGGGCAGTACTTC	CASSQIRLAGTPLGGQYF
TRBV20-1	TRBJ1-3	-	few	TGCAGTGCTACCGACAGCATCTCTGGAAACACCATATATTTT	CSATDSISGNTIYF
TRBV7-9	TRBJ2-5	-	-	TGTGCCAGCAGCTTGCAGGGTCTCGAGACCCAGTACTTC	CASSLQGLETQYF
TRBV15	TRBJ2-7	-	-	TGTGCCACCAGCATACATCAGGATAACGCCTACGAGCAGTACTTC	CATSIHQDNAYEQYF
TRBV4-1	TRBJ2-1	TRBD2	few	TGCGCCAGCAGCCACCTGGGACTAGCGGGAAACAATGAGCAGTTCTTC	CASSHLGLAGNNEQFF
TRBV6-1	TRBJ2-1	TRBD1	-	TGTGCCAGCAGGAAAAGGGACAGGGAACCGAATGAGCAGTTCTTC	CASRKRDREPNEQFF
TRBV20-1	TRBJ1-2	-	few	TGCAGTGCTAAGGGCGATGGCTACACCTTC	CSAKGDGYTF
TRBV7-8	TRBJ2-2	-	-	TGTGTCAGCAGCTCACAGGGATACGCCGGGGAGCTGTTTTTT	CVSSSQGYAGELFF
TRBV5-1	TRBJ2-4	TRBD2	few	TGCGCCAGCAGCGGTGGTGCTAGCGGGGGCCTAGCCAAAAACATTCAGTACTTC	CASSGGASGGLAKNIQYF
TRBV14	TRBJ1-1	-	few	TGTGCCAGCAGCCAAGATTGGCAGATGAACACTGAAGCTTTCTTT	CASSQDWQMNTEAFF
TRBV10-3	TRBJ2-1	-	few	TGTGCCCCTATATGGGGCATGAACAATGAGCAGTTCTTC	CAPIWGMNNEQFF
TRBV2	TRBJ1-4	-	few	TGTGCCAGCAGTGAACACAGGCCCGGAGAAAAACTGTTTTTT	CASSEHRPGEKLFF
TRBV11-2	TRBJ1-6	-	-	TGTGCCAGCAGCTTAGGAGAAGTGGGATCCTATAATTCACCCCTCCACTTT	CASSLGEVGSYNSPLHF
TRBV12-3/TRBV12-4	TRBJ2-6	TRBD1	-	TGTGCCAGCAGTTACAGGGGGATGGGGGCCAACGTCCTGACTTTC	CASSYRGMGANVLTF
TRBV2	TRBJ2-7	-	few	TGTGCCAGCACTGAAGGCCTAGCGACCTCCTACGAGCAGTACTTC	CASTEGLATSYEQYF
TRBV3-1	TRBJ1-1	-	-	TGTGCCAGCAGCAATACACCGAGGGTATCGAACACTGAAGCTTTCTTT	CASSNTPRVSNTEAFF